This T cell receptor beta chain was identified during a study of response to subunit inactivated influenza vaccine. Findings of the study overall: Few new T cells, the authors suggested, are recruited by each seasonal influenza vaccination.

Remarks on this clonotype: Antigen unknown.

Deletions cut 5 bases from V and 13 bases from J, with 18 bases between. This CDR3 contains 14 residues. Germline CDR1 reads SEHNR; CDR2 reads FQNEAQ (reference sequence). TCRdb used MiXCR to reprocess the RT-PCR reads, holding one entry per CDR3 protein. The sample includes some 500,000 distinct CDR3 sequences, roughly 25% seen only once; the top ten take around 1.8%. The receptor was isolated from a man between 50 and 59 years old who received an inactivated influenza vaccine. The chain combines TRBV7-9 with TRBJ1-6, with no clear D. This sample comprised CD4+ T cells sorted from PBMCs, obtained around 5 days after vaccination. For the CDR3, the DNA is TGTGCCAGCAGCCTGGACCGAGGAAACTTTCCCCTCCACTTT. Its protein product is CASSLDRGNFPLHF.